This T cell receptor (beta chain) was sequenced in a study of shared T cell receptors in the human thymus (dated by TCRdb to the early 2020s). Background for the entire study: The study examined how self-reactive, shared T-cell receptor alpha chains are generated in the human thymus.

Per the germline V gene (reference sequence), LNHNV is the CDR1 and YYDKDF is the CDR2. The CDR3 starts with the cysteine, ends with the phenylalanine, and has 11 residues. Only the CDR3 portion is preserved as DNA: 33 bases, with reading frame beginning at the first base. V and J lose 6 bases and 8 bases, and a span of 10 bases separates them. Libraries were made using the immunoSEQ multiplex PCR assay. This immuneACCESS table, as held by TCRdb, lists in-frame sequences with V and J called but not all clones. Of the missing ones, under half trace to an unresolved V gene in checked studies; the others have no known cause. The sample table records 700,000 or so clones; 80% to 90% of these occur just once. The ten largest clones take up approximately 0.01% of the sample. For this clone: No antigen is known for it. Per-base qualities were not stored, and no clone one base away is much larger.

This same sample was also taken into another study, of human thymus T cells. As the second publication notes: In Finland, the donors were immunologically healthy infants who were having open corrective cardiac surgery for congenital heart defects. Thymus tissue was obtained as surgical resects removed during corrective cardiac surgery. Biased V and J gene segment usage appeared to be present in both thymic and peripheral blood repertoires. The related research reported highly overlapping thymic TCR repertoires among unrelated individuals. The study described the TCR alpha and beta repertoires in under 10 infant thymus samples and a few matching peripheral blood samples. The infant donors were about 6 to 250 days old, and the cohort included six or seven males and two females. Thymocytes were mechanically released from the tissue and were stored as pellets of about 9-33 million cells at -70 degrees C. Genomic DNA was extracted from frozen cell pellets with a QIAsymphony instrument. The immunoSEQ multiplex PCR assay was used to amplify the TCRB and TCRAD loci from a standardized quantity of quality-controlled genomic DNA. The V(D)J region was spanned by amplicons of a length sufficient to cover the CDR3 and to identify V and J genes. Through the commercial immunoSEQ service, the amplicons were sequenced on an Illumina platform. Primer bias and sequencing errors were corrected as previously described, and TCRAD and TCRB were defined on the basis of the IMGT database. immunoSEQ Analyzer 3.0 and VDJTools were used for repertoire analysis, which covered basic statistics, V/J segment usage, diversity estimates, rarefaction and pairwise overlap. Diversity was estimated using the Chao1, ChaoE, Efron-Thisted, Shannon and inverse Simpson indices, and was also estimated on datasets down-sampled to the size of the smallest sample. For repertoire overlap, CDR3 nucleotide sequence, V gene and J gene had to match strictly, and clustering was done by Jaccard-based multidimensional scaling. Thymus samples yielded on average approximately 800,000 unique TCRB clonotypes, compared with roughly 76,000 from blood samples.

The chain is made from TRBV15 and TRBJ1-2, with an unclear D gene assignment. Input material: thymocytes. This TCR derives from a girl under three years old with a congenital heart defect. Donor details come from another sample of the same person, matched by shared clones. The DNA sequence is TGTGCCACCAGATCCTCTCGGGGCTACACCTTC. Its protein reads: CATRSSRGYTF.